This T cell receptor (beta chain) was captured by sequencing in a study of low-dose radiotherapy and immunotherapy resistance in tumors. Study details: Cohort 2's total reached 13 Gy over 26 weeks, at 1 Gy per fraction every two weeks. Every two weeks patients got nivolumab 240 mg flat dose, plus ipilimumab 1 mg/kg every six weeks, intravenously.

With 0 bases removed from V and 0 bases from J, the gap between germline ends came to 12 bases. The CDR3 is 16 amino acids. The germline V gene encodes CDR1 SGHNT and CDR2 YYREEE (reference sequence). Noted time point: after trial treatment. Treatment: LDRT plus nivolumab, ipilimumab, low-dose cyclophosphamide and aspirin (RACIN trial). Donors received nivolumab, ipilimumab, aspirin, low-dose cyclophosphamide and low-dose radiotherapy. TRAV- and TRBV-specific primers, spanning alpha and beta chains, primed first-strand cDNA. Using a constant-region primer together with a V-primer adapter, TCRs were subjected to roughly 20 PCR cycles of amplification. Isolated mRNA was amplified by in vitro transcription. TCRdb re-derived calls from the reads in MiXCR, one entry per CDR3 protein. The sample lists some 100,000 distinct CDR3 sequences, more than 20% occurring once.

The sequence came from a male donor with prostate cancer. This chain uses TRBV5-4 with TRBJ2-5, with no clear D. Specimen: PBMCs, collected after low-dose radiotherapy plus immunotherapy. CDR3 nucleotides: TGTGCCAGCAGCTTGGAGGGAATGCACCACCAAGAGACCCAGTACTTC. Protein product: CASSLEGMHHQETQYF.